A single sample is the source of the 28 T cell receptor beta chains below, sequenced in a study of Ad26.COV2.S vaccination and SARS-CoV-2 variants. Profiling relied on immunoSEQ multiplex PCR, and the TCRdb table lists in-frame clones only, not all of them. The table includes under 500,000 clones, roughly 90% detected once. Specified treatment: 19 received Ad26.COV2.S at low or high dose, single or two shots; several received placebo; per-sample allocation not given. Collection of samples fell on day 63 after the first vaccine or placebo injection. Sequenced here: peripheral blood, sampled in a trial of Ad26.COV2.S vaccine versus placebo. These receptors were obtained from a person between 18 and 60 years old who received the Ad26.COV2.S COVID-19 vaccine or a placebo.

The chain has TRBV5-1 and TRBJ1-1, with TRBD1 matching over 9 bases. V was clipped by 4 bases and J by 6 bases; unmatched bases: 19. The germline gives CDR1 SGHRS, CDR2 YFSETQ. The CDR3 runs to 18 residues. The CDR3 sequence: CASSPRIGTGNNRAEAFF. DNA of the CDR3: TGCGCCAGCAGCCCGAGGATCGGGACAGGGAATAATAGGGCTGAAGCTTTCTTT.

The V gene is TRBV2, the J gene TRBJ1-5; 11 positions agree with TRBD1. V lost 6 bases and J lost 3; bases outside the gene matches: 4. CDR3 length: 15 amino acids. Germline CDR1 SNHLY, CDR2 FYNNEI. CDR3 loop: CASSGQGANNQPQHF. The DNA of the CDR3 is TGTGCCAGCAGCGGACAGGGGGCTAACAATCAGCCCCAGCATTTT.

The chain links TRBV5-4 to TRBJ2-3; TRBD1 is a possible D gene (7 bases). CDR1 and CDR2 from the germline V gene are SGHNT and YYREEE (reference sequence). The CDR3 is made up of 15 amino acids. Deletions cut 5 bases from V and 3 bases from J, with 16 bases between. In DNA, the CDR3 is TGTGCCAGCAGACCAGGGGGAGGTTCAACAGATACGCAGTATTTT. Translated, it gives CASRPGGGSTDTQYF. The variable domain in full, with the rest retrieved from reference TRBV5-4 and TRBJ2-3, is ETGVTQSPTHLIKTRGQQVTLRCSSQSGHNTVSWYQQALGQGPQFIFQYYREEENGRGNFPPRFSGLQFPNYSSELNVNALELDDSALYLCASRPGGGSTDTQYFGPGTRLTVL.

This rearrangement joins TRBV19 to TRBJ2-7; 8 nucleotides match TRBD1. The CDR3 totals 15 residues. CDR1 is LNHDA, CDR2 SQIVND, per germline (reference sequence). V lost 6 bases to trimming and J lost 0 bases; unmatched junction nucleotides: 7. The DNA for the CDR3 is TGTGCCAGTAGGCGAAGGGACAGGTCCTCCTACGAGCAGTACTTC. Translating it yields CASRRRDRSSYEQYF.

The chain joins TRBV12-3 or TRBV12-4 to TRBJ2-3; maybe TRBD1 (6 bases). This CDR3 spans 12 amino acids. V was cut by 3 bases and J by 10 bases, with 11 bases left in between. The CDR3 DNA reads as TGTGCCAGCAGTTTGCCACAGGGCGCGCAGTATTTT. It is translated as CASSLPQGAQYF.

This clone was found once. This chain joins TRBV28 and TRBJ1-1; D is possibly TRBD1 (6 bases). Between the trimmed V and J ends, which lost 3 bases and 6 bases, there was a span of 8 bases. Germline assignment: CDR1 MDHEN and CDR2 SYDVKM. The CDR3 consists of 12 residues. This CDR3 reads CASSLTGSEAFF. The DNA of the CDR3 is TGTGCCAGCAGTTTGACAGGTTCTGAAGCTTTCTTT. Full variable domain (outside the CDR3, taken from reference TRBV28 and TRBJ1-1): DVKVTQSSRYLVKRTGEKVFLECVQDMDHENMFWYRQDPGLGLRLIYFSYDVKMKEKGDIPEGYSVSREKKERFSLILESASTNQTSMYLCASSLTGSEAFFGQGTRLTVV.

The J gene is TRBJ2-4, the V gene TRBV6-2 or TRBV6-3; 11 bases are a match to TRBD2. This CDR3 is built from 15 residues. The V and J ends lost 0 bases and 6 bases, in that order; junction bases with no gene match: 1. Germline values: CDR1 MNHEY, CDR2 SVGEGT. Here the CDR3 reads CASSYSGLAGNIQYF. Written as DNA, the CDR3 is TGTGCCAGCAGTTACTCCGGACTAGCGGGAAACATTCAGTACTTC.

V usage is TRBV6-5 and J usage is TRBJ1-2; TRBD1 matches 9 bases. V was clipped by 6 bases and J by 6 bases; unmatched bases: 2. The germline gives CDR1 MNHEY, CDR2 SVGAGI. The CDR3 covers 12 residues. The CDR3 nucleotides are TGTGCCAGCAGCCGGACAGGGGATGGCTACACCTTC. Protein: CASSRTGDGYTF.

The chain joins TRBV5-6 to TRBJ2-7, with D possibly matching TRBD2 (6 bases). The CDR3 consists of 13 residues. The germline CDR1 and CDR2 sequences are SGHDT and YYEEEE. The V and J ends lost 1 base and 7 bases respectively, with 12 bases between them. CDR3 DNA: TGTGCCAGCAGCTTGTTCCGGGCGGGGGAGCAGTACTTC. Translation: CASSLFRAGEQYF.

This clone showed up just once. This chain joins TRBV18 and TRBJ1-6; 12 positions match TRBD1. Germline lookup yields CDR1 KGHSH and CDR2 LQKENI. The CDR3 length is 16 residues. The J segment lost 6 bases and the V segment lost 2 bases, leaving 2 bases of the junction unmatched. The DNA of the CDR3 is TGTGCCAGCTCACCAGGGACAGGGGGCCCTAATTCACCCCTCCACTTT. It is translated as CASSPGTGGPNSPLHF. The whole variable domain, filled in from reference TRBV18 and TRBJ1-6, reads NAGVMQNPRHLVRRRGQEARLRCSPMKGHSHVYWYRQLPEEGLKFMVYLQKENIIDESGMPKERFSAEFPKEGPSILRIQQVVRGDSAAYFCASSPGTGGPNSPLHFGNGTRLTVT.

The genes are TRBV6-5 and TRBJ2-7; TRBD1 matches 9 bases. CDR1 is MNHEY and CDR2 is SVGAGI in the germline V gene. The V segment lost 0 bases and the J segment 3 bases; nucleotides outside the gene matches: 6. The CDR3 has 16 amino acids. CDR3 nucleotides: TGTGCCAGCAGTTACTCACAGGGGGCAAGGGTCTACGAGCAGTACTTC. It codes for CASSYSQGARVYEQYF.

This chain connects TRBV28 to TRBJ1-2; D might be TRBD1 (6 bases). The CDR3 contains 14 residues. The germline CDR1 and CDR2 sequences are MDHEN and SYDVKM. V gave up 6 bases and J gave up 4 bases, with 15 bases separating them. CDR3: CASSPGQPPYGYTF. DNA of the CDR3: TGTGCCAGCAGCCCTGGACAGCCTCCCTATGGCTACACCTTC.

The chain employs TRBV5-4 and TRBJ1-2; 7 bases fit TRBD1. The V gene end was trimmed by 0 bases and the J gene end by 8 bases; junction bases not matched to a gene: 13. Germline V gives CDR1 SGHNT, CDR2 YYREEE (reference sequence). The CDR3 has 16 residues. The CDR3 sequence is CASSLVFGQGEDGYTF. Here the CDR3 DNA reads TGTGCCAGCAGCTTGGTCTTCGGTCAGGGGGAGGACGGCTACACCTTC.

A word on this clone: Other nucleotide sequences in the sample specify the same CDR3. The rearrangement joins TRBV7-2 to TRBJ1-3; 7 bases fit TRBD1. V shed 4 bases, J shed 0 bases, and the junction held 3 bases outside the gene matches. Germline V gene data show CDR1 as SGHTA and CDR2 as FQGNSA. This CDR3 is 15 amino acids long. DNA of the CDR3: TGTGCCAGCAGCTCACAGGGGAGCTCTGGAAACACCATATATTTT. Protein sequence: CASSSQGSSGNTIYF.

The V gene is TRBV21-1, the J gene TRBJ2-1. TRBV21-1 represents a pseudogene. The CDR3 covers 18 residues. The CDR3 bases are TGTGCCAGCAGGAGGACCGCAAAGGTATATGGGGACTACAATGAGCAGTTCTTC. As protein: CASRRTAKVYGDYNEQFF.

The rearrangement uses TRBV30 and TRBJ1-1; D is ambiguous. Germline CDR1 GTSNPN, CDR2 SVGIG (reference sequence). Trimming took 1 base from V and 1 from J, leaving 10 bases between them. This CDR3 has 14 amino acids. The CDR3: CAWSGGRRNTEAFF. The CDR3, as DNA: TGTGCCTGGAGTGGAGGACGCAGGAACACTGAAGCTTTCTTT.

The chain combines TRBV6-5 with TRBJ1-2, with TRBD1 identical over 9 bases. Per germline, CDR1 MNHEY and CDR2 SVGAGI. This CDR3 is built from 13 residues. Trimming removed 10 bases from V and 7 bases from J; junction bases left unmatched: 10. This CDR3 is CATRTDRGSGYTF. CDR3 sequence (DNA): TGTGCCACGCGAACGGACAGGGGCTCTGGCTACACCTTC.

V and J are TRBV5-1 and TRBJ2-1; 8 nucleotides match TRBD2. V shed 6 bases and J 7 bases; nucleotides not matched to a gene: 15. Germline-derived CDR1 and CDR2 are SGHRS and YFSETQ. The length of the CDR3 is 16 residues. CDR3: CASNILAGPLKNEQFF. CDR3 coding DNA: TGCGCCAGCAACATATTAGCGGGGCCCTTGAAGAATGAGCAGTTCTTC.

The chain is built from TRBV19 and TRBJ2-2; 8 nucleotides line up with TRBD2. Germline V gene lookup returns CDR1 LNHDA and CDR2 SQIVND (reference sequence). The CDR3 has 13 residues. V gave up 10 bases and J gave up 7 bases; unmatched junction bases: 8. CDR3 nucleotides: TGTGCCACCGAAGCGGGGGTCATCGGGGAGCTGTTTTTT. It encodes CATEAGVIGELFF.

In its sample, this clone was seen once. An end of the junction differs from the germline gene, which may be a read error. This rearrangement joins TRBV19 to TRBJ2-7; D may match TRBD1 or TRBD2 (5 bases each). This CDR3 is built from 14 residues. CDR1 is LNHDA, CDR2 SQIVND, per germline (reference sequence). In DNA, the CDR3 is TGTGCCAGTAGTCCATGGGACGCCTCCCACGAGCAGTACTTC. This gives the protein CASSPWDASHEQYF.

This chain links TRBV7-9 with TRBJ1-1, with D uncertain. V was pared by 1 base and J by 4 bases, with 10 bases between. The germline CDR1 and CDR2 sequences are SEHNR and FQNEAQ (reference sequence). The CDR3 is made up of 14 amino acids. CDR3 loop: CASSLVAGITEAFF. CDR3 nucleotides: TGTGCCAGCAGCTTAGTGGCGGGGATCACTGAAGCTTTCTTT.

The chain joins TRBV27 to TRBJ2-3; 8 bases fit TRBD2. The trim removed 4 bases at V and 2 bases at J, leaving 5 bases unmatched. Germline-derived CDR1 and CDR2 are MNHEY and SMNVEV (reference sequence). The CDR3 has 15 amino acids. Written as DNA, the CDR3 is TGTGCCAGCAGTTCCCATAGCGGGGCCACAGATACGCAGTATTTT. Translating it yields CASSSHSGATDTQYF.

The CDR3 here is CAWRMGTAYQETQYF. The DNA for the CDR3 is TGTGCCTGGAGGATGGGGACAGCCTACCAAGAGACCCAGTACTTC. This chain links TRBV30 with TRBJ2-5; 7 bases fit TRBD1. The CDR3 extends over 15 amino acids. Per germline, CDR1 GTSNPN and CDR2 SVGIG (reference sequence). Unmatched junction bases numbered 7, after V lost 3 bases and J lost 0 bases.

The CDR3 region has the DNA TGTGCCAGCAGCGTAGAGGGTGGGGGGCAGACCCAGTACTTC. This sequence encodes CASSVEGGGQTQYF. The genes are TRBV9 and TRBJ2-5; D tentatively fits TRBD1 or TRBD2 (6 bases each). CDR3 length: 14 amino acids. V was cut by 0 bases and J by 6 bases, with 12 bases left in between. Germline V gives CDR1 SGDLS, CDR2 YYNGEE.

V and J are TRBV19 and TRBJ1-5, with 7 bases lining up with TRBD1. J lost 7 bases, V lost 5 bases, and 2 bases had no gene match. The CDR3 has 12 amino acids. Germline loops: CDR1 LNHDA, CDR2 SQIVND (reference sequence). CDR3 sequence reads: CASSPTGQPQHF. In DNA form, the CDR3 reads TGTGCCAGTAGTCCGACAGGGCAGCCCCAGCATTTT.

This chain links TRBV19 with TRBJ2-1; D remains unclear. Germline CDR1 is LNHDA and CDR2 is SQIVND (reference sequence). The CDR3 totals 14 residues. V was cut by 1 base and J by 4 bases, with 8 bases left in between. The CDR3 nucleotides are TGTGCCAGTAGTATAGGGGCCTCTTACAATGAGCAGTTCTTC. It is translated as CASSIGASYNEQFF.

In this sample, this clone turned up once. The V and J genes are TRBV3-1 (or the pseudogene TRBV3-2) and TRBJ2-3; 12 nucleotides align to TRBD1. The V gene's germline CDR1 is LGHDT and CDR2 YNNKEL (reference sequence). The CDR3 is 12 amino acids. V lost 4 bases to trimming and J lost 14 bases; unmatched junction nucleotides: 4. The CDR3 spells CASSPGTGGGYF. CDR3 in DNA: TGTGCCAGCAGCCCTGGGACAGGGGGCGGGTATTTT.

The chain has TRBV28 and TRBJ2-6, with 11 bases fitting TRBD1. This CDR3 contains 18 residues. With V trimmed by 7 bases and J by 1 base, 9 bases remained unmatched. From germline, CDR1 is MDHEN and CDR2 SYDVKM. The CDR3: CASTRTGGAESGANVLTF. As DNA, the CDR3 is TGTGCCAGCACTCGGACAGGGGGCGCAGAATCTGGGGCCAACGTCCTGACTTTC. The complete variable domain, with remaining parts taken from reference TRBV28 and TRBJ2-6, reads DVKVTQSSRYLVKRTGEKVFLECVQDMDHENMFWYRQDPGLGLRLIYFSYDVKMKEKGDIPEGYSVSREKKERFSLILESASTNQTSMYLCASTRTGGAESGANVLTFGAGSRLTVL.